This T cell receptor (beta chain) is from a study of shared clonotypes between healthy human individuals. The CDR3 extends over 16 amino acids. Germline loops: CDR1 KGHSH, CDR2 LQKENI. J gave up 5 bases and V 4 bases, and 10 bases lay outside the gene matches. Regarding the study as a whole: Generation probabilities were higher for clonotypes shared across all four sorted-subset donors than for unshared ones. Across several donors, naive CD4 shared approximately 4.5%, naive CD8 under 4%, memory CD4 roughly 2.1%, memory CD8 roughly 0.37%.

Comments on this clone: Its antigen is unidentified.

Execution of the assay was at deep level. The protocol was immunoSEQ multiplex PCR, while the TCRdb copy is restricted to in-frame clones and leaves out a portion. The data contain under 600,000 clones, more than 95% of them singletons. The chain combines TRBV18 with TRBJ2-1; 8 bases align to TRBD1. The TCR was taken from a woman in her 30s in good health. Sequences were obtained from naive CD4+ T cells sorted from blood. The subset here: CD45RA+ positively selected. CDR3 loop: CASSRIVQGVHNEQFF. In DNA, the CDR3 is TGTGCCAGCTCACGAATAGTACAGGGGGTCCACAATGAGCAGTTCTTC.